The 6 T cell receptor beta chains listed next were all sequenced from one sample in a study of early T cells in non-severe SARS-CoV-2 infection. In TCRdb, the 5' RACE reads were re-called with MiXCR into one record per CDR3 protein. Of some 82,000 distinct CDR3 sequences in the sample, 9% to 14% were seen once. The sequencing input was whole blood. These receptors were taken from an adult who was a healthcare worker with PCR-confirmed SARS-CoV-2 infection or an uninfected control (not recorded which).

In its sample, this clonotype was seen many times. This chain links TRBV2 with TRBJ2-1; weak D call: TRBD2 (6 bases). Looked up from germline, CDR1 is SNHLY and CDR2 is FYNNEI. Trimming removed 1 base from V and 9 bases from J, with 7 bases in between. The CDR3 totals 12 residues. CDR3 region: CASSEGRGEQFF. CDR3 DNA: TGTGCCAGCAGTGAAGGGCGGGGTGAGCAGTTCTTC.

This clonotype has just a few counts. The chain uses TRBV11-1 and TRBJ2-7, with TRBD1 matching 7 bases. The J segment lost 5 bases and the V segment lost 5 bases, leaving 15 bases of the junction unmatched. Germline V CDR1 and CDR2: SGHAT, FQDESV (reference sequence). The CDR3 totals 16 residues. The CDR3 DNA sequence: TGTGCCAGCAGCCCAGGAAAGACAGGGAACCCTAACGAGCAGTACTTC. Protein product: CASSPGKTGNPNEQYF.

This clonotype was detected ten times or more. The chain carries TRBV15 and TRBJ1-2, with D perhaps TRBD1 (6 bases). Germline-derived CDR1 and CDR2 are LNHNV and YYDKDF (reference sequence). The CDR3 is 14 amino acids. V was cut by 6 bases and J by 2 bases, with 13 bases left in between. CDR3 region: CATSPDRGNYGYTF. DNA of the CDR3: TGTGCCACCAGTCCGGACAGAGGAAACTATGGCTACACCTTC.

The chain joins TRBV24-1 to TRBJ2-1, with 9 bases fitting TRBD2. CDR3 length equals 16 residues. After removal of 4 bases from V and 4 bases from J, the junction contained 7 bases not matched to a gene. Germline assignment: CDR1 KGHDR and CDR2 SFDVKD. The CDR3 loop is CATSDASGITYNEQFF. In DNA, the CDR3 is TGTGCCACCAGTGACGCTAGCGGGATAACGTACAATGAGCAGTTCTTC.

A remark on this clonotype: One junction end does not reproduce the germline sequence, and a read error may be involved. The chain uses TRBV29-1 and TRBJ2-7; 8 nucleotides agree with TRBD1. The V gene's germline CDR1 is SQVTM and CDR2 ANQGSEA. The CDR3 runs to 13 residues. The CDR3 bases are TGCAGCGCCCTCCGGGACAGGACCTATGAGCAGTACTTC. It is translated as CSALRDRTYEQYF.

In this sample, this clonotype turned up many times. One end of the junction varies from germline; a read error may be responsible. The rearrangement links TRBV6-6 to TRBJ2-2, with TRBD2 as a possible D gene (6 bases). Germline lookup yields CDR1 MNHNY and CDR2 SVGAGI (reference sequence). CDR3 length equals 16 residues. CDR3 sequence reads: CVSSYSVLRGTGELFF. The DNA for the CDR3 is TGTGTCAGCAGTTACTCGGTTTTGCGGGGCACCGGGGAGCTGTTTTTT.